This T cell receptor beta chain was sequenced in a study of CD8 T cells in ankylosing spondylitis. Broader study findings: Disease-linked clones reportedly concentrated significantly in matched ankylosing spondylitis synovial fluid. A TCR beta motif of 7 or 8 highly homologous variants appeared characteristic of ankylosing spondylitis blood. Clones that were linked to disease were CD8+ and were relatively rare in peripheral blood. Earlier studies detected some motif variants in reactive arthritis synovial fluid and blood.

TCRdb re-derived calls from the 5' RACE reads in MiXCR, one entry per CDR3 protein. The data show around 450,000 distinct CDR3 sequences, roughly 26% seen once. About this clonotype: Its matching antigen is unknown.

Germline CDR1 MNHNS, CDR2 SASEGT. The length of the CDR3 is 14 residues. V was cut by 3 bases and J by 4 bases, with 10 bases left in between. Material for sequencing was blood, either unsorted or a sorted T cell fraction (not recorded which). This sequence was found in a male donor with ankylosing spondylitis. The V gene is TRBV6-1, the J gene TRBJ1-5, with D maybe TRBD1 (6 bases). This chain's CDR3 is CASSDAGANQPQHF. In DNA, the CDR3 is TGTGCCAGCAGTGATGCGGGGGCGAATCAGCCCCAGCATTTT.